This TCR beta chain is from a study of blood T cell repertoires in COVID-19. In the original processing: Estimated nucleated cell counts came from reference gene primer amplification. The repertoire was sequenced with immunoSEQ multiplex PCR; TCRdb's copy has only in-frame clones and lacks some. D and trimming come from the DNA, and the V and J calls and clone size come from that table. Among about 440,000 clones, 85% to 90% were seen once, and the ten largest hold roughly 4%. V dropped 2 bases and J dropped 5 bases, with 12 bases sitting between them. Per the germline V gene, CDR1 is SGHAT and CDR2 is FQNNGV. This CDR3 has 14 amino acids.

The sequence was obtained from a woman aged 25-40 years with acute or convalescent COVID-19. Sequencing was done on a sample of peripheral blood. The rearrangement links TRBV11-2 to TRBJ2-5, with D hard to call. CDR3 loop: CASSLPVSKETQYF. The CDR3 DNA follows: TGTGCCAGCAGCTTACCGGTTTCAAAGGAGACCCAGTACTTC.